The next 22 T cell receptor beta chains were all read from a single sample in a study of cytomegalovirus exposure and HLA in healthy donors. The PCR contained 60 Vbeta and 13 Jbeta primers. The protocol was immunoSEQ multiplex PCR, while the TCRdb copy is restricted to in-frame clones and leaves out a portion. This sample's table has tens of thousands of clones. Sequencing was performed on PBMCs. Receptors originate from a female donor in good health and CMV-seronegative.

The chain employs TRBV11-3 and TRBJ2-7, with D hard to call. The CDR3 is 12 residues long. Per the germline V gene, CDR1 is SGHNT and CDR2 is YENEEA. Trimming took 2 bases from V and 0 from J, leaving 2 bases between them. CDR3 DNA: TGTGCCAGCAGCTTACTCTCCTACGAGCAGTACTTC. Residues: CASSLLSYEQYF.

This chain links TRBV5-6 with TRBJ2-2; TRBD1 agrees at 11 bases. The junction had 2 bases not matched to a gene; V was cut back by 0 bases and J by 4 bases. The CDR3 is made up of 16 amino acids. CDR1 and CDR2 from the germline V gene are SGHDT and YYEEEE. The CDR3 DNA sequence: TGTGCCAGCAGCTTGGCGGGACAGGGGGTCACCGGGGAGCTGTTTTTT. It specifies CASSLAGQGVTGELFF.

This rearrangement joins TRBV4-3 to TRBJ2-1; TRBD2 matches at 7 bases. V shed 2 bases and J 2 bases; nucleotides not matched to a gene: 9. This CDR3 has 17 amino acids. The germline V gene has CDR1 LGHNA and CDR2 YSLEER. CDR3 nucleotide sequence: TGCGCCAGCAGCCAACGGTTTGGAGCGGGGACCTACAATGAGCAGTTCTTC. Translated, it gives CASSQRFGAGTYNEQFF.

The chain employs TRBV19 and TRBJ1-5; 8 nucleotides agree with TRBD1. CDR1 and CDR2 from the germline V gene are LNHDA and SQIVND (reference sequence). Trimming cost V 6 bases and J 1 base; bases outside gene matches: 8. The CDR3 extends over 16 amino acids. The CDR3 sequence is CASRDRGPSSNQPQHF. Here the CDR3 DNA reads TGTGCCAGTAGAGACAGGGGCCCTTCCAGCAATCAGCCCCAGCATTTT.

The chain couples TRBV18 to TRBJ2-3, with TRBD2 as a possible D gene (5 bases). The CDR3 extends over 15 amino acids. Per the germline V gene, CDR1 is KGHSH and CDR2 is LQKENI. V was trimmed by 4 bases and J by 0 bases, leaving 11 bases between them. The CDR3 loop is CASSLPGRSTDTQYF. CDR3 coding DNA: TGTGCCAGCTCACTTCCGGGGAGAAGCACAGATACGCAGTATTTT.

CDR3 loop: CASGQGASSGSPLHF. The CDR3 DNA reads as TGTGCCAGCGGACAGGGGGCCTCATCAGGTTCACCCCTCCACTTT. The chain has TRBV9 and TRBJ1-6, with 11 bases lining up with TRBD1. After removal of 7 bases from V and 9 bases from J, the junction contained 9 bases not matched to a gene. The CDR3 is made up of 15 amino acids. Per the germline V gene, CDR1 is SGDLS and CDR2 is YYNGEE.

The genes are TRBV4-2 and TRBJ2-7, with 8 bases aligning to TRBD2. The CDR3 loop spans 16 amino acids. CDR1 is LGHNA and CDR2 is YNFKEQ in the germline V gene. The V and J ends lost 0 bases and 3 bases, in that order; junction bases with no gene match: 7. CDR3 nucleotides: TGTGCCAGCAGCCAAGAAGGAACTAGCGGTTACTACGAGCAGTACTTC. Translation gives CASSQEGTSGYYEQYF.

The chain links TRBV6-5 to TRBJ1-6; a possible D gene is TRBD1 (6 bases). V lost 5 bases, J lost 13 bases, and 15 bases lay in between. Germline V gene sequence: CDR1 MNHEY, CDR2 SVGAGI. The CDR3 extends over 13 amino acids. Written as DNA, the CDR3 is TGTGCCAGCAGTGAGCAGGGGACCAGGCCCCTCCACTTT. It codes for CASSEQGTRPLHF.

This sequence joins TRBV10-1 and TRBJ1-2, with 7 bases lining up with TRBD1. The ends lost 2 bases at V and 5 bases at J; junction bases unmatched: 2. Looked up from germline, CDR1 is WNHNN and CDR2 is SYGVQD (reference sequence). CDR3 length: 13 amino acids. CDR3 in amino acids: CASSETQGYGYTF. The CDR3 DNA sequence: TGCGCCAGCAGTGAGACACAGGGGTATGGCTACACCTTC.

The V gene is TRBV30, the J gene TRBJ2-7; maybe TRBD1 (5 bases). Germline V lookup: CDR1 GTSNPN, CDR2 SVGIG (reference sequence). The V end lost 3 bases, the J end lost 6 bases, and 15 bases lay between the germline ends. This CDR3 has 13 residues. The CDR3 nucleotides read TGTGCCTGGAGCCACAGGTGGGCCCCCGAGCAGTACTTC. This gives the protein CAWSHRWAPEQYF.

The chain has TRBV5-1 and TRBJ1-2; 8 nucleotides agree with TRBD1. CDR3 size: 15 residues. The V gene end was trimmed by 4 bases and the J gene end by 6 bases; junction bases not matched to a gene: 11. Germline V gene data show CDR1 as SGHRS and CDR2 as YFSETQ. CDR3 nucleotides: TGCGCCAGCAGCGACCAGACAGGGGTGGTCGATGGCTACACCTTC. Its translation: CASSDQTGVVDGYTF.

The genes are TRBV30 and TRBJ2-3; 8 bases align to TRBD1. J was trimmed by 0 bases and V by 5 bases; bases with no gene match: 4. The CDR3 sequence is 14 residues long. Germline assignment: CDR1 GTSNPN and CDR2 SVGIG (reference sequence). The CDR3 DNA follows: TGTGCCTGGGACAGGGGCCTTAGCACAGATACGCAGTATTTT. It translates to CAWDRGLSTDTQYF.

The chain has TRBV29-1 and TRBJ1-1, with 7 bases aligning to TRBD1. V lost 4 bases to trimming and J lost 4 bases; unmatched junction nucleotides: 6. The CDR3 totals 13 residues. Per germline, CDR1 SQVTM and CDR2 ANQGSEA. The CDR3: CSVGGDRATEAFF. The DNA for the CDR3 is TGCAGCGTTGGCGGTGACAGGGCCACTGAAGCTTTCTTT.

V gene TRBV13 combines with J gene TRBJ1-1, with D perhaps TRBD1 (6 bases). Trimming removed 8 bases from V and 5 bases from J, with 12 bases in between. The CDR3 extends over 12 amino acids. The germline CDR1 and CDR2 sequences are PRHDT and FYEKMQ (reference sequence). The CDR3 coding sequence is TGTGCCAGCCGGGGGGCTAGGACTGAAGCTTTCTTT. This encodes CASRGARTEAFF.

This chain links TRBV6-1 with TRBJ1-2; 10 nucleotides align to TRBD1. The junction had 7 bases not matched to a gene; V was cut back by 1 base and J by 5 bases. CDR1 and CDR2 from the germline V gene are MNHNS and SASEGT. The CDR3 is made up of 16 amino acids. CDR3 coding DNA: TGTGCCAGCAGTGAAGACTCCGGGACAGGGGCTTATGGCTACACCTTC. Translating gives CASSEDSGTGAYGYTF.

The V gene is TRBV4-1, the J gene TRBJ1-3; no firm D call. Trimming shortened V by 4 bases and J by 0 bases, and 13 bases separated the two germline ends. Germline V gene data show CDR1 as MGHRA and CDR2 as YSYEKL. This CDR3 has 16 amino acids. In nucleotides, the CDR3 is TGCGCCAGCAGCCTAGCCTTACGAGACTCTGGAAACACCATATATTTT. This translates into CASSLALRDSGNTIYF.

The V and J genes are TRBV19 and TRBJ2-7; 7 nucleotides agree with TRBD1. Germline loops: CDR1 LNHDA, CDR2 SQIVND (reference sequence). CDR3 size: 18 residues. Trimming cost V 5 bases and J 7 bases; bases outside gene matches: 23. This chain's CDR3 is CASSPQWGASTGPGEQYF. As DNA, the CDR3 is TGTGCCAGTAGTCCACAGTGGGGAGCGTCGACAGGGCCGGGGGAGCAGTACTTC.

This chain uses TRBV19 with TRBJ1-3, with 8 bases aligning to TRBD1. This CDR3 region has 15 residues. Unmatched junction bases numbered 4, after V lost 2 bases and J lost 4 bases. The germline CDR1 and CDR2 sequences are LNHDA and SQIVND (reference sequence). CDR3 bases: TGTGCCAGTAGTATACCGACAGGGGTAGGAAACACCATATATTTT. Translating it yields CASSIPTGVGNTIYF.

The chain joins TRBV5-6 to TRBJ1-1; possible D gene TRBD1, 5 bases. The CDR3 covers 15 residues. Germline V gives CDR1 SGHDT, CDR2 YYEEEE. Trimming took 1 base from V and 1 from J, leaving 11 bases between them. The chain's CDR3 is CASSLRTGWNTEAFF. The CDR3 DNA reads TGTGCCAGCAGCTTGCGTACAGGTTGGAACACTGAAGCTTTCTTT.

The chain recombines TRBV18 with TRBJ2-7; D call uncertain. The germline V and J ends were trimmed by 0 bases and 9 bases, with 15 bases remaining between them. CDR1 and CDR2 from the germline V gene are KGHSH and LQKENI. The CDR3 contains 14 residues. The CDR3 here is CASSPPIPPVRQYF. The CDR3 region has the DNA TGTGCCAGCTCACCACCGATACCCCCGGTAAGGCAGTACTTC.

The chain is built from TRBV27 and TRBJ2-3; D perhaps matches TRBD2 (6 bases). This CDR3 contains 14 residues. Trimming removed 9 bases at V and 0 bases at J, with 13 bases between. Germline V gene lookup returns CDR1 MNHEY and CDR2 SMNVEV (reference sequence). CDR3 loop: CASKPGTSTDTQYF. The CDR3 DNA is TGTGCCAGTAAACCGGGGACTAGCACAGATACGCAGTATTTT.

This rearrangement joins TRBV9 to TRBJ2-7; D is ambiguous. The V end lost 0 bases, the J end lost 0 bases, and 7 bases lay between the germline ends. Germline V gene lookup returns CDR1 SGDLS and CDR2 YYNGEE. This CDR3 comprises 14 residues. CDR3 sequence reads: CASSVDPSSYEQYF. CDR3 DNA: TGTGCCAGCAGCGTAGACCCGAGCTCCTACGAGCAGTACTTC.